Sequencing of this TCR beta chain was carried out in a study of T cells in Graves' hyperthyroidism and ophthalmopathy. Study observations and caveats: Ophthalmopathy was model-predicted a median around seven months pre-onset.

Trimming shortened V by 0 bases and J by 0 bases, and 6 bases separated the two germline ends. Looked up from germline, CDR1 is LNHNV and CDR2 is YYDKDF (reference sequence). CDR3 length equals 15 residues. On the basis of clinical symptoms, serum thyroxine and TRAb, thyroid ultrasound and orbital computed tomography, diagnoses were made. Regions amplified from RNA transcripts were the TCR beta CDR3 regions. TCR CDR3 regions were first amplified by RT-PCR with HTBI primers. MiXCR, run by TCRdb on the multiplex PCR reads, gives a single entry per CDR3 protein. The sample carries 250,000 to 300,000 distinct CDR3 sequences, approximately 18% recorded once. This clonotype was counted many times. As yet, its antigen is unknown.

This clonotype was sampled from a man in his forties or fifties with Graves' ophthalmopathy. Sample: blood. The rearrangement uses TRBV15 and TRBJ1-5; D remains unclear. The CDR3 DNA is TGTGCCACCAGCAGAGATTTGAGTAGCAATCAGCCCCAGCATTTT. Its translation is CATSRDLSSNQPQHF.